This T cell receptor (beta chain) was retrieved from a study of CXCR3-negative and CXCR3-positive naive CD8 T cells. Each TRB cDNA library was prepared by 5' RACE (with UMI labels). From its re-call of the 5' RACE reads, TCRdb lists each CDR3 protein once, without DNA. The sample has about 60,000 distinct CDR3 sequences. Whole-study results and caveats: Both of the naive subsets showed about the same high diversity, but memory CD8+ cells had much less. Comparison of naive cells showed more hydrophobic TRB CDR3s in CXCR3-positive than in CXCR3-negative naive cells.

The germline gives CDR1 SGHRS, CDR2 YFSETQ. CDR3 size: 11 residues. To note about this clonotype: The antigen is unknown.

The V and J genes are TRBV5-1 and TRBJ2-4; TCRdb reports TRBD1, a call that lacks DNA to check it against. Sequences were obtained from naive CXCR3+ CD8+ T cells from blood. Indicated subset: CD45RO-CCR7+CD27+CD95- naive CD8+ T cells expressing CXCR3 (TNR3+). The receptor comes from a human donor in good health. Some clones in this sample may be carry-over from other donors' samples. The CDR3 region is CASSSGQIQYF.